The clone carrying this TCR beta chain occurred a few times. Its matching antigen is unknown. The record originates from a study of CD4+ T cells in melanoma. Data came from immunoSEQ multiplex PCR; TCRdb stores just in-frame clones and leaves some out. The data contain about 13,000 clones, around 72% of them singletons. Whole-study results and caveats: CD8+ T cell, macrophage and B cell function reportedly correlated with neoantigen-specific CD4+ T cells. Diverse differentiation states were reported for melanoma neoantigen-specific CD4+ T cells.

The clonotype was recovered from a human donor with melanoma. Sequences were obtained from cells from a culture (not recorded whether cultured in vitro).

CDR3 nucleotides: TGTGCCAGCAGCTTATCTCAGGCGAGAATGAACACTGAAGCTTTCTTT. It is translated as CASSLSQARMNTEAFF. V is TRBV7-8 and J is TRBJ1-1; no reliable D call. The germline V and J ends were trimmed by 2 bases and 0 bases, with 13 bases remaining between them. The CDR3 is made up of 16 amino acids. The germline CDR1 and CDR2 sequences are SGHVS and FQNEAQ.